The entry below describes one T cell receptor (beta chain). It lacks a known antigen. It has no much larger one-base neighbor in the sample; base qualities were not kept. In total, around 600 healthy bone marrow donors made up the cohort. At the time of sampling, every cohort member was nominally healthy, though immune exposures that went unrecorded were likely present. The donor was CMV seropositive and was included in the group of almost 300 seropositive cohort members. Every donor gave a peripheral blood sample, and the peripheral blood mononuclear cells from that sample were used for TCR beta sequencing. The Qiagen DNeasy Blood Extraction Kit was used to extract genomic DNA from the blood cell samples. The sample comes from a study of cytomegalovirus exposure and HLA in healthy donors (dated by TCRdb to 2017 to 2019). Background on the whole study: An earlier analysis of roughly 500 of the donors reported 250 to 300 Gb of sequence data and 117 million unique TCR beta sequences from 150 million to 200 million T cells. High-throughput TCR immunosequencing, statistical association of individual TCRs with disease status, and machine learning were combined to predict cytomegalovirus infection status. Donor age, sex, ethnicity and CMV serostatus were compiled together with the repertoire data. To decide whether each TCR beta V gene segment behaved as functional or pseudogenic, an earlier analysis of some 540 of the donors relied on high-throughput TCR beta sequencing. Every discovery cohort repertoire had been produced on one sequencing platform. The study used immunosequencing to profile the T cell repertoires of about 670 subjects and linked those repertoires to cytomegalovirus serostatus. In the later analysis, no new phenotypic data were used to find candidate immune exposures; instead, reliance was placed on TCR beta sequences and their occurrence across donors. Because of strong linkage in the cohort, five DR-DQ haplotypes were treated as single units for association and clustering. The number of typed donors differed by locus: about 620-640 for A, B, C, DRB1 and DQB1; roughly 510 for DQA1; 606 for DPA1; and around 470 for DPB1. The study aimed to test whether cataloging public T cell receptors could reveal signatures of past pathogen exposure. In a later analysis, previously published TCR beta repertoires from 600 to 850 donors were re-analyzed and high-resolution HLA genotyping was added so that TCR occurrence patterns could be studied. Along with the roughly 700-subject first cohort, a separate validation cohort of 120 different subjects was used. Both class I and class II loci were covered by HLA typing, at four-digit resolution. An early release that covered about 600 HLA-typed donors contained around 300 gigabases of sequencing data and 80 million or so unique TCR sequences. A later genetic analysis used genome-wide SNP genotypes for about 65% of the roughly 670 donors, treating that subset as a discovery cohort. Across approximately 400 genotyped donors of the cohort, an average of approximately 240,000 unique TCR beta nucleotide sequences per donor were sequenced, and around 19% of those sequences were non-productive. Of the roughly 410 genotyped donors, 70% to 90% were placed in the genetic ancestry cluster associated with self-reported Caucasian donors. Overall study outcomes, separate from this receptor: Across donors, most TCR sequences were observed very rarely, whereas some public TCRs were present in many individuals. A group of highly shared sequence variants was considered likely to be a technical artifact of the sequencing pipeline. CMV serostatus was the only immune exposure information available for the cohort. The authors suggested that the approach could potentially be extended to other disease states and immunological phenotypes. Because counts were too low, roughly 17 rarely observed V segments, including chromosome 9 orphons, were left out of the earlier analysis of about 620 of the donors. According to a later analysis, parvovirus B19, influenza, CMV and Epstein-Barr virus appeared linked to several top co-occurrence clusters. Sequencing depth was assumed to be roughly uniform across donors in the presence/absence analyses, though that assumption may not hold. Compared with equally common non-associated chains, HLA-associated TCR beta chains in a later analysis were more clonally expanded and had lower generation probabilities. Because some donors lacked HLA typing at each locus, the association tests relied only on the typed subset. Compared with the 666-donor mean, donors in an Asian-associated ancestry cluster had fewer N-insertions in productive TCRs, according to a later genetic analysis. In vitro tests confirmed that a few of the cytomegalovirus-associated TCR beta chains recognize cytomegalovirus antigens. In a later analysis, TCR association rates were found to vary across HLA loci, with the most associated TCRs seen for DRB1 alleles and the fewest for HLA-C alleles. The classifier was reported to diagnose cytomegalovirus status with high specificity and sensitivity in both the original and validation cohorts. Only TCR beta chains were sequenced in this cohort, and the absence of alpha or paired-chain data limited detectable features. In a later analysis, most CMV-associated TCR beta chains were found to appear HLA-restricted, with HLA associations seemingly driven largely by CMV exposure. A later genetic analysis associated a missense DCLRE1C variant with V-gene and J-gene trimming of TCR beta chains, and an independent cohort replicated the association. A total of roughly 160 TCR beta chains were listed by the study as associated with cytomegalovirus. In a later analysis, over 15,000 TCR beta sequences were associated with specific HLA alleles at a false discovery rate of 0.05. Linkage disequilibrium might explain the correlated functional status among segregating V segments, but an unknown experimental factor could not be excluded. A further reported finding was that TCR beta sequences accurately predicted the HLA-A and HLA-B alleles for most subjects in the first cohort. In an earlier analysis of approximately 590 of the donors, most TCR beta V segments appeared in productive rearrangements about 87% or about 30% of the time, broadly matching IMGT annotations. The 87-base-pair reads could not distinguish some IMGT-functional V segments, including TRBV6-2 and TRBV6-3, so those segments were excluded. When HLA alleles, especially DR and DQ, strongly co-occurred, TCR associations were difficult to assign to individual alleles.

The receptor library was made with the immunoSEQ multiplex PCR assay. For the multiplex PCR, a mixture combining 60 forward primers for TCR Vbeta segments and 13 reverse primers for TCR Jbeta segments was used. Amplification of the CDR3 region of rearranged TCR beta genes was performed with a multiplex PCR assay on genomic DNA. On the Illumina HiSeq System, the amplified TCR beta libraries were sequenced as 87-base-pair reads. The study's processing was this. Across the 500 to 850 repertoires, a later analysis counted tens of millions of unique TCR beta chains, roughly 11 million of which were shared by at least two donors. Raw reads were error-corrected and collapsed into unique sequences by a nearest-neighbor algorithm in which closely related sequences were merged to remove PCR and sequencing errors. V, D and J gene segments were assigned by aligning CDR3 sequences to IMGT reference sequences. Each retained sequence needed at least a six-nucleotide match to both a V gene segment and a J gene segment. A rearrangement counted as productive if the CDR3 had no stop codons and remained in frame with V and J, and every other rearrangement counted as non-productive. CDR3 was defined according to IMGT convention as the region running from the second conserved V-encoded cysteine to the conserved J-encoded phenylalanine. Sequences without an unambiguous match to a single V gene segment were excluded from the earlier analysis of approximately 560 of the donors. An earlier analysis of almost 600 of the donors classified V segments as functional when productive rearrangements were above 56.7% and as segregating when the standard deviation between donors was above 5%. A statistical classification framework was built for diagnosing cytomegalovirus status from the catalog of TCR beta chain sequences. V and J gene assignment, in a later analysis, came from comparing TCR nucleotide sequences with IMGT/GENE-DB human TR gene sequences. In a later analysis, CDR3 sequences and most-parsimonious VDJ recombination scenarios were assigned using the TCRdist pipeline. A later analysis defined each TCR beta chain by its CDR3 amino acid sequence plus V-gene family, and excluded reads lacking a unique V-gene family. In a later analysis, fewer than 600 highly shared, low-generation-probability nucleotide sequences were removed to address suspected cross-contamination and a sequencing artifact. In a later analysis, a clonal expansion index for each public chain was calculated from normalized within-repertoire ranks of inferred template counts. In a later analysis, generation probabilities were computed using a VDJ recombination model fitted to out-of-frame rearrangements, and the results were checked against IGoR. In a later analysis, TCR-TCR, TCR-HLA and TCR-CMV co-occurrence was scored with hypergeometric tests, and a repertoire-size bias correction was applied to TCR pairs. To estimate false discovery rates, a later analysis permuted the HLA or CMV assignments 20 times. A later analysis grouped co-occurring TCRs with DBSCAN, adding TCRdist sequence similarity when clustering within HLA-allele-positive subsets. Co-occurrence clustering excluded repertoires with fewer than 30,000 or more than 120,000 public chains, plus five with anomalous nucleotide sharing. This immuneACCESS table, as held by TCRdb, lists in-frame sequences with V and J called but not all clones. Of the missing ones, under half trace to an unresolved V gene in checked studies; the others have no known cause. V, J and clone size derive from that table, while D and trimming were established from the DNA sequence. This sample has 100,000 to 120,000 clones in its table, and about 80% of those were observed once. The ten largest clones represent about 7.5% of the sample.

Here V drops 5 bases and J drops 4 bases, and the junction holds 4 bases not matched to any gene. The CDR3 holds 16 amino acids from the cysteine to the phenylalanine. Of the read, only the CDR3 DNA is kept; its 48 bases are in frame from base 1. The germline V gene supplies CDR1 SGHTA and CDR2 FQGTGA. The sample comprised PBMCs. The origin of this receptor is a man aged 35 to 55 in good health and CMV-seropositive. In this chain, TRBV7-3 is recombined with TRBJ2-2; TRBD2 fits 13 bases in the junction. The sequence in DNA is TGTGCCAGCAGCGGACTAGCGGGAGAGGTCACCGGGGAGCTGTTTTTT. Translated, it gives CASSGLAGEVTGELFF.